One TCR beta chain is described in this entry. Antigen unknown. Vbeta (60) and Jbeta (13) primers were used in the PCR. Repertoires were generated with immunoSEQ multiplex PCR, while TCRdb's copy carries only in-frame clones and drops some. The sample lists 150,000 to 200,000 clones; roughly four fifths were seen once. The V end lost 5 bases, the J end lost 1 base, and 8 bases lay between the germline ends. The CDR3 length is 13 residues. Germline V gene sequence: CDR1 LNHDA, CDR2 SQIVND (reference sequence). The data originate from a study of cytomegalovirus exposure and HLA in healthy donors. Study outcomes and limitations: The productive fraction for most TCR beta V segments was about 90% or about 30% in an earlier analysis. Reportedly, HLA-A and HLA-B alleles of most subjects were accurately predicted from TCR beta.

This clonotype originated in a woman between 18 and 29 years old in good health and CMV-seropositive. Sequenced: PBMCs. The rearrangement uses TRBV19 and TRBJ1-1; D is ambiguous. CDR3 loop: CASSSRQNTEAFF. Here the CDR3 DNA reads TGTGCCAGTAGTTCAAGACAGAACACTGAAGCTTTCTTT.